This entry features one TCR beta chain sequence. The data originate from a study of long-term antiretroviral therapy in people with HIV. In germline, CDR1 is LGHNA, CDR2 YSLEER. The CDR3 sequence is 14 residues long. V shed 0 bases and J shed 4 bases, with 9 bases lying between them. It was version v3.0 of the immunoSEQ assay that was run at survey level. Clones were read by immunoSEQ multiplex PCR, and TCRdb kept only the in-frame ones, dropping some. The sample carries about 16,000 clones, approximately 81% recorded once. The rearrangement joins TRBV4-3 to TRBJ1-2; D gene ambiguous. This sequence was found in a middle-aged woman with HIV. This specimen consisted of unsorted PBMCs, obtained approximately 3.4 years after starting antiretroviral therapy. CDR3 sequence (DNA): TGCGCCAGCAGCCAAGATCGGTGGAGCTATGGCTACACCTTC. This codes for CASSQDRWSYGYTF.